A selection of T cell receptor beta chains follows, all from one sample in a study of blood T cell repertoires in COVID-19. Sequenced by immunoSEQ multiplex PCR; TCRdb stores in-frame clones only, minus some. The sample has about 210,000 clones; approximately 91% are singletons. Sequencing input: peripheral blood. The receptors here all came from a woman between 35 and 50 years old with acute or convalescent COVID-19. CDR3s include the opening cysteine and the closing phenylalanine or tryptophan. D genes are given only for firm matches. A clone size is listed for some rows: how often the clone was seen (once, few, many), or a class if it is expanded.

D gene	V gene	J gene	clone size	CDR3 protein	CDR3 DNA
NA	TRBV30	TRBJ1-6	NA	CAWSRQFSPLHF	TGTGCCTGGAGCCGACAGTTTTCACCCCTCCACTTT
NA	TRBV4-1	TRBJ1-5	NA	CASSQETGANQPQHF	TGCGCCAGCAGCCAAGAGACAGGAGCCAATCAGCCCCAGCATTTT
TRBD1	TRBV5-1	TRBJ1-1	NA	CASSLEGGQGSGAFF	TGCGCCAGCAGCTTGGAGGGGGGACAGGGCAGTGGAGCTTTCTTT
NA	TRBV3-1/TRBV3-2	TRBJ2-1	NA	CASSQGTAKVHNEQFF	TGTGCCAGCAGCCAAGGGACAGCGAAGGTCCACAATGAGCAGTTCTTC
NA	TRBV6-5	TRBJ1-2	few	CASTRLFNGYTF	TGTGCGAGCACCAGGCTTTTTAATGGCTACACCTTC
NA	TRBV3-1/TRBV3-2	TRBJ1-6	NA	CASSQNRENSPLHF	TGTGCCAGCAGCCAGAACAGGGAAAATTCACCCCTCCACTTT
TRBD2	TRBV7-2	TRBJ2-5	NA	CASSLIAGGWETQYF	TGTGCCAGCAGCCTAATAGCGGGGGGGTGGGAGACCCAGTACTTC
NA	TRBV28	TRBJ1-2	NA	CASSYADIYGYTF	TGTGCCAGCAGTTACGCGGACATCTATGGCTACACCTTC
TRBD2	TRBV24-1	TRBJ2-3	NA	CATSEGGLAGDTDTQYF	TGTGCCACCAGTGAAGGGGGACTAGCGGGGGACACAGATACGCAGTATTTT
TRBD1	TRBV24-1	TRBJ2-1	NA	CATSDTGTGLYNEQFF	TGTGCCACCAGTGACACCGGGACAGGGCTCTACAATGAGCAGTTCTTC
TRBD1	TRBV15	TRBJ1-6	NA	CATSRARQGPSPLHF	TGTGCCACCAGCAGAGCCCGACAGGGACCTTCACCCCTCCACTTT
NA	TRBV4-1	TRBJ2-3	NA	CASSHLTGADTQYF	TGCGCCAGCAGCCACCTGACAGGTGCAGATACGCAGTATTTT
NA	TRBV5-1	TRBJ1-1	NA	CASSGGLGKNTEAFF	TGCGCCAGCAGCGGGGGACTGGGGAAGAACACTGAAGCTTTCTTT
TRBD1	TRBV24-1	TRBJ2-5	once	CATSDPPGQVGGETQYF	TGTGCCACCAGTGATCCGCCGGGACAGGTCGGTGGGGAGACCCAGTACTTC
NA	TRBV7-9	TRBJ1-2	once	CASSLGGGESYGYTF	TGTGCCAGCAGCTTAGGTGGAGGGGAGAGCTATGGCTACACCTTC
NA	TRBV3-1/TRBV3-2	TRBJ1-3	NA	CASSHRASGNTIYF	TGTGCCAGCAGCCACAGGGCCTCTGGAAACACCATATATTTT
NA	TRBV29-1	TRBJ1-2	NA	CSAMGAYGYTF	TGCAGCGCGATGGGGGCCTATGGCTACACCTTC
TRBD1	TRBV2	TRBJ1-2	NA	CASSDLDRGYYGYTF	TGTGCCAGCAGTGATTTGGACAGGGGGTACTATGGCTACACCTTC
NA	TRBV30	TRBJ1-1	NA	CAWSPGGMTEAFF	TGTGCCTGGAGCCCCGGGGGTATGACTGAAGCTTTCTTT
NA	TRBV4-1	TRBJ2-2	NA	CASSQDRGGSGELFF	TGCGCCAGCAGCCAAGACCGAGGTGGCTCCGGGGAGCTGTTTTTT
NA	TRBV6-5	TRBJ1-3	NA	CASEGSGDTIYF	TGTGCCAGCGAAGGGTCGGGAGACACCATATATTTT
TRBD2	TRBV24-1	TRBJ2-5	NA	CATSPGGWETQYF	TGTGCCACCTCCCCGGGGGGGTGGGAGACCCAGTACTTC
TRBD2	TRBV7-2	TRBJ2-1	NA	CASSSYPPASGGGNNEQFF	TGTGCCAGCAGCTCCTACCCGCCGGCTAGCGGGGGGGGTAACAATGAGCAGTTCTTC
TRBD2	TRBV7-8	TRBJ2-2	NA	CASSSRGGQTGELFF	TGTGCCAGCAGCTCACGGGGGGGGCAAACCGGGGAGCTGTTTTTT
NA	TRBV14	TRBJ1-1	NA	CASSQFLSNTEAFF	TGTGCCAGCAGCCAATTCCTCTCGAACACTGAAGCTTTCTTT
TRBD1	TRBV27	TRBJ2-1	NA	CASSRGQGMYNEQFF	TGTGCCAGCAGTAGGGGACAGGGGATGTACAATGAGCAGTTCTTC
NA	TRBV14	TRBJ1-2	NA	CASRRTRDYGYTF	TGTGCCAGCAGAAGGACTAGGGATTATGGCTACACCTTC
NA	TRBV4-1	TRBJ1-3	NA	CASSQGPQSGNTIYF	TGCGCCAGCAGCCAAGGACCACAGAGTGGAAACACCATATATTTT
NA	TRBV6-2/TRBV6-3	TRBJ1-1	NA	CASSPAQAATNEAFF	TGTGCCAGCAGTCCCGCCCAAGCGGCCACAAATGAAGCTTTCTTT
NA	TRBV12-3/TRBV12-4	TRBJ1-6	NA	CASSRSNSPLHF	TGTGCCAGCAGCAGATCGAATTCACCCCTCCACTTT
NA	TRBV5-6	TRBJ2-5	NA	CASTSETEQETQYF	TGTGCCAGCACCTCGGAGACAGAACAAGAGACCCAGTACTTC
TRBD1	TRBV4-1	TRBJ1-3	once	CASSQWDREGGNTIYF	TGCGCCAGCAGCCAATGGGACAGGGAAGGTGGAAACACCATATATTTT
NA	TRBV18	TRBJ1-1	few	CASSPRFQNEAFF	TGTGCCAGCTCACCACGGTTTCAGAATGAAGCTTTCTTT
TRBD1	TRBV27	TRBJ2-3	NA	CACKGQGAPDTQYF	TGTGCCTGCAAGGGGCAGGGGGCTCCAGATACGCAGTATTTT
TRBD1	TRBV5-8	TRBJ1-1	NA	CASSFSLQGATEAFF	TGTGCCAGCAGCTTTTCCCTCCAGGGGGCTACTGAAGCTTTCTTT
NA	TRBV4-1	TRBJ2-3	NA	CASSPLRDPDTQYF	TGCGCCAGTTCCCCCCTGCGGGATCCAGATACGCAGTATTTT
NA	TRBV14	TRBJ2-1	once	CASSQAGIAIYNEQFF	TGTGCCAGCAGCCAAGCCGGAATAGCGATCTACAATGAGCAGTTCTTC
TRBD1	TRBV2	TRBJ1-1	NA	CASSARTGNTEAFF	TGTGCCAGCAGTGCTCGGACAGGGAACACTGAAGCTTTCTTT
NA	TRBV12-3/TRBV12-4	TRBJ1-4	NA	CASSFREKLFF	TGTGCCAGCAGTTTCAGAGAAAAACTGTTTTTT
TRBD1	TRBV6-5	TRBJ1-2	NA	CASSYGPGTGIYGYTF	TGTGCCAGCAGTTACGGACCGGGGACAGGGATATATGGCTACACCTTC
NA	TRBV24-1	TRBJ1-4	NA	CATSDRVDEKLFF	TGTGCCACCAGTGACAGGGTAGATGAAAAACTGTTTTTT
TRBD1	TRBV5-1	TRBJ1-4	NA	CASSSSTGGEKLFF	TGCGCCAGCAGCTCATCAACAGGGGGTGAAAAACTGTTTTTT
NA	TRBV2	TRBJ1-3	once	CASSEVRSGWSGNTIYF	TGTGCCAGCAGTGAAGTTAGGTCAGGTTGGTCTGGAAACACCATATATTTT
NA	TRBV18	TRBJ1-1	NA	CASLPTLGTEAFF	TGTGCCAGCCTCCCGACATTGGGCACTGAAGCTTTCTTT
NA	TRBV3-1/TRBV3-2	TRBJ2-1	NA	CASSQSTGVSDEQFF	TGTGCCAGCAGCCAATCAACGGGGGTAAGTGATGAGCAGTTCTTC
TRBD1	TRBV12-5	TRBJ1-3	NA	CASGLGTGSGNTIYF	TGTGCTAGTGGTTTGGGGACAGGCTCTGGAAACACCATATATTTT
TRBD1	TRBV18	TRBJ2-3	once	CASSPKGQGTDTQYF	TGTGCCAGCTCACCAAAGGGACAGGGCACAGATACGCAGTATTTT
NA	TRBV21-1	TRBJ2-5	NA	CASSASGEETQYF	TGTGCCAGCAGCGCGAGCGGGGAAGAGACCCAGTACTTC
TRBD1	TRBV18	TRBJ1-1	once	CASSPGTGRRNTEAFF	TGTGCCAGCTCACCCGGGACAGGCCGTAGAAACACTGAAGCTTTCTTT